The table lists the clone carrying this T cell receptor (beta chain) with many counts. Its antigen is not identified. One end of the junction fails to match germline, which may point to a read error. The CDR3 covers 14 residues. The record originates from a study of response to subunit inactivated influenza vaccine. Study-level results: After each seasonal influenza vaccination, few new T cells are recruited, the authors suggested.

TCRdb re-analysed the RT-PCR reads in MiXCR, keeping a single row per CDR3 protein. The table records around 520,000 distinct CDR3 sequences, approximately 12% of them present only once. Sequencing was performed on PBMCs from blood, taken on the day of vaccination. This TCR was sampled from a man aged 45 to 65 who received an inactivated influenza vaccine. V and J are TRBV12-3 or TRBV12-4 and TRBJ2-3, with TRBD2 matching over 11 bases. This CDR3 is CASSLAGGPDTQYF. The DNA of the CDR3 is TGTGCCAGCAGCTTAGCGGGGGGGCCAGATACGCAGTATTTT.